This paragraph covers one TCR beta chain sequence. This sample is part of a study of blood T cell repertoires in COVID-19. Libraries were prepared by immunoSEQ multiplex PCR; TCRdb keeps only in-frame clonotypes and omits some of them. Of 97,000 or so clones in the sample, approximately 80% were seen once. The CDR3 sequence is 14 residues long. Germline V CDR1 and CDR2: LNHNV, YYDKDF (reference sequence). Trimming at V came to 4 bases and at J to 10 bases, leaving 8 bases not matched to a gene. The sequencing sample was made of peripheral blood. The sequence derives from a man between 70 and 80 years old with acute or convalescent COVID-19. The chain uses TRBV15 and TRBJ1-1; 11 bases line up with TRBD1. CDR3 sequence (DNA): TGTGCCACCAGCACTATCTTGGACAGGGGGCGAGCTTTCTTT. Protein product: CATSTILDRGRAFF.